The 10 T cell receptor beta chains reported below all come from one sample, sequenced in a study of T cells in Graves' hyperthyroidism and ophthalmopathy. TCR beta CDR3 region amplification was performed from RNA transcripts. Carried out on the TCR CDR3, a first-round RT-PCR used the HTBI primer set. One entry per CDR3 protein, called by TCRdb with MiXCR from the multiplex PCR reads. The data hold about 350,000 distinct CDR3 sequences, with 19% observed a single time. The source material was blood. These receptors were collected from a woman aged 18-30 years with Graves' hyperthyroidism.

Many counts were recorded for this clonotype. The chain carries TRBV6-1 and TRBJ1-1; D is undetermined. This CDR3 contains 12 residues. Germline CDR1 is MNHNS and CDR2 is SASEGT. Trimming stripped 7 bases from V and 4 bases from J, with 10 bases between. CDR3 in DNA: TGTGCCAGCACGTGGGGATTCACTGAAGCTTTCTTT. This sequence encodes CASTWGFTEAFF.

This clonotype has a count of ten or more. V and J are TRBV2 and TRBJ2-5; 10 nucleotides align to TRBD2. CDR3 size: 13 residues. CDR1 is SNHLY and CDR2 is FYNNEI in the germline V gene. V shed 9 bases, J shed 3 bases, and the junction held 4 bases outside the gene matches. CDR3: CARSGGVKETQYF. The DNA for the CDR3 is TGTGCCAGAAGCGGGGGGGTAAAAGAGACCCAGTACTTC.

This clonotype has a count of ten or more. The CDR3 DNA is TGTGCCAGCAGCCCTACTAGCGGGGGGAGCTACGAGCAGTACTTC. This encodes CASSPTSGGSYEQYF. This chain joins TRBV7-3 and TRBJ2-7, with 12 bases aligning to TRBD2. J lost 3 bases, V lost 5 bases, and 5 bases had no gene match. Per germline, CDR1 SGHTA and CDR2 FQGTGA. This CDR3 has 15 amino acids. Filled out from reference TRBV7-3 and TRBJ2-7, the complete variable domain reads GAGVSQTPSNKVTEKGKYVELRCDPISGHTALYWYRQSLGQGPEFLIYFQGTGAADDSGLPNDRFFAVRPEGSVSTLKIQRTERGDSAVYLCASSPTSGGSYEQYFGPGTRLTVT.

As regards this clonotype: A much more abundant neighbour one base away suggests this may be a read error. The chain links TRBV7-8 to TRBJ2-7; D may be TRBD2 (5 bases). The CDR3 contains 13 residues. Germline V gives CDR1 SGHVS, CDR2 FQNEAQ. The CDR3 DNA sequence: TGTGCCAGCAGCTTAGCTGAGGGCCACGAGCAGTGCTTC. This translates into CASSLAEGHEQCF.

In this sample, this clonotype turned up many times. The rearrangement joins TRBV7-9 to TRBJ1-3; possibly TRBD1 for D (5 bases). CDR3 length: 14 residues. Germline lookup yields CDR1 SEHNR and CDR2 FQNEAQ (reference sequence). Trimming cost V 6 bases and J 4 bases, with 13 bases left between them. The CDR3 sequence: CASSPPGWGNTIYF. The CDR3 coding sequence is TGTGCCAGCAGTCCTCCAGGGTGGGGAAACACCATATATTTT.

The J gene is TRBJ1-1, the V gene TRBV6-1; unclear D gene. The germline V and J ends were trimmed by 8 bases and 6 bases, with 19 bases remaining between them. From germline, CDR1 is MNHNS and CDR2 SASEGT. CDR3 size: 14 residues. CDR3 nucleotides: TGTGCCAGCTTTATCTGGGTGGGGTACCCTGAAGCTTTCTTT. Protein sequence: CASFIWVGYPEAFF.

This rearrangement joins TRBV3-1 to TRBJ2-3; D is undetermined. Germline V gene data show CDR1 as LGHDT and CDR2 as YNNKEL (reference sequence). The CDR3 consists of 14 residues. V lost 5 bases and J lost 6, with 15 bases in between. In DNA, the CDR3 is TGTGCCAGCAGCGGATGGGCGCAGCTTGATACGCAGTATTTT. Translating gives CASSGWAQLDTQYF.

This clonotype was recorded at least ten times. The rearrangement links TRBV5-1 to TRBJ2-7, with D tentatively TRBD2 (6 bases). The ends were cut back, 2 bases at V and 1 base at J, with 10 bases in the middle. The length of the CDR3 is 14 residues. CDR1 and CDR2 from the germline V gene are SGHRS and YFSETQ. CDR3: CASSFGGESYEQYF. The CDR3 DNA follows: TGCGCCAGCAGCTTCGGGGGAGAGTCCTACGAGCAGTACTTC.

Ten or more counts support this clonotype. Here the CDR3 DNA reads TGTGCCAGCAGCCCAATCGGGGACATGATGAACACTGAAGCTTTCTTT. Translation: CASSPIGDMMNTEAFF. The genes are TRBV11-1 and TRBJ1-1; perhaps TRBD1 as D (6 bases). Germline CDR1 reads SGHAT; CDR2 reads FQDESV (reference sequence). This CDR3 has 16 amino acids. Trimming took 5 bases from V and 0 from J, leaving 16 bases between them.

This clonotype has at least ten counts. This chain joins TRBV27 and TRBJ1-2; TRBD1 is a possible D gene (5 bases). The CDR3 length is 14 residues. Germline CDR1 reads MNHEY; CDR2 reads SMNVEV (reference sequence). V lost 4 bases and J lost 5, with 14 bases in between. Here the CDR3 reads CASSWGGPRYGYTF. The CDR3 bases are TGTGCCAGCAGTTGGGGCGGACCTAGGTATGGCTACACCTTC.